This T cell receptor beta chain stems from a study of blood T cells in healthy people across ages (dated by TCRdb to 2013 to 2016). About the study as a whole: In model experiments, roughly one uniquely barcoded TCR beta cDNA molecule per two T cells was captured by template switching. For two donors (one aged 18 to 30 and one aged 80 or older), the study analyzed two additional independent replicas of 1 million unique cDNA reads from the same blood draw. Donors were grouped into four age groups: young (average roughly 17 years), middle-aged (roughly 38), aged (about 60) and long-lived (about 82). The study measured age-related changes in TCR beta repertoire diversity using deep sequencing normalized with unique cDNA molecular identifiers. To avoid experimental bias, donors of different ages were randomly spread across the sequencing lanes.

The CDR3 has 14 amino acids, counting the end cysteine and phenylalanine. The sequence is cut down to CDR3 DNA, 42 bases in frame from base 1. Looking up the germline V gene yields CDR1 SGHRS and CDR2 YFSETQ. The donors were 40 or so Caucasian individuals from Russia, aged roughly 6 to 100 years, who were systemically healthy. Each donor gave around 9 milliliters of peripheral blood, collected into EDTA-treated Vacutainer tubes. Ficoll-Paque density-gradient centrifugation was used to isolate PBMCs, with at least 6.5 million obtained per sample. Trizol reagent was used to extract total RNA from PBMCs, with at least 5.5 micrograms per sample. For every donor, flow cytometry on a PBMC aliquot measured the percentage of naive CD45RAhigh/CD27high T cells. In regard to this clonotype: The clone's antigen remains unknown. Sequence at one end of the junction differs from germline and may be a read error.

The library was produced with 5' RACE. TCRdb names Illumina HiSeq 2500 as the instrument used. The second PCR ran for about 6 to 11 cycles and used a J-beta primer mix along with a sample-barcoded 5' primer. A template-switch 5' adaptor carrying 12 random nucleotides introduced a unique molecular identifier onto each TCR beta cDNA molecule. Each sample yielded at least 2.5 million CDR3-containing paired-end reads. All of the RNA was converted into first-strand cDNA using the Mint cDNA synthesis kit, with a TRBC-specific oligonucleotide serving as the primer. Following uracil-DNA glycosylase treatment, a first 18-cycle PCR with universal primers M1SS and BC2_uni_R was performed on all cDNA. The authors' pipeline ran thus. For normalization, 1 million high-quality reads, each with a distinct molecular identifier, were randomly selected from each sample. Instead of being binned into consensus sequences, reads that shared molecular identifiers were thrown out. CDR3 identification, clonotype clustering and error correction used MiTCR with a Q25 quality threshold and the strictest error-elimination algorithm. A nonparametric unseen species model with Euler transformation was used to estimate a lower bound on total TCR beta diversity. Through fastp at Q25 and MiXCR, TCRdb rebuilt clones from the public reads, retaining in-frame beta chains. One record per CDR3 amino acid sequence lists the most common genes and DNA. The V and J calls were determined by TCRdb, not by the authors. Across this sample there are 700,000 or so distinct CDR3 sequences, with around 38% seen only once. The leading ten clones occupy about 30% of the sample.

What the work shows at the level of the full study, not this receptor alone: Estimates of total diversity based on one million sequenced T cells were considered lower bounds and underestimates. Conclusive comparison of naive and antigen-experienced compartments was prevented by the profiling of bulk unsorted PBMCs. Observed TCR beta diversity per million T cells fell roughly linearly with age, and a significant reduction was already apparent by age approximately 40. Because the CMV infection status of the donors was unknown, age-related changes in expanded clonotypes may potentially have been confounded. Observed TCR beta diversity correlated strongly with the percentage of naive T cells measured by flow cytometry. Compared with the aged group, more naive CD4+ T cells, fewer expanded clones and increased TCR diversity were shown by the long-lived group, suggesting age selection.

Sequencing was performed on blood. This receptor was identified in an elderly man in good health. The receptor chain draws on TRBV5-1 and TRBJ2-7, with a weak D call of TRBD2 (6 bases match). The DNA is TGCGCCGGCAGCTTACCGGGAGCCAACTACGAGCAGTACTTC. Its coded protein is CAGSLPGANYEQYF.